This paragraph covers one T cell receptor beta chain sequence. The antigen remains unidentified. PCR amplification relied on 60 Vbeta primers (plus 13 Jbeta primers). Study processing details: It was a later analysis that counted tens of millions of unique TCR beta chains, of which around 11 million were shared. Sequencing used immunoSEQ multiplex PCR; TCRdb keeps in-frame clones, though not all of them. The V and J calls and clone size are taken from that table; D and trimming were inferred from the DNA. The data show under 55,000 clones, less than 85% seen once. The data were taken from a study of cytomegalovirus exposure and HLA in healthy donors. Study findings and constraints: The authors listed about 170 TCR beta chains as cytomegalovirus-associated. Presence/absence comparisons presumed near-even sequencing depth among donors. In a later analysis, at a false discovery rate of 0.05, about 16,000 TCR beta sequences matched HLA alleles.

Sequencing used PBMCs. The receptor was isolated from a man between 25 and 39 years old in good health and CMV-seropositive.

The CDR3 DNA follows: TGCGCCAGCAGCTTGGTTTCCGGGACAGGGTCCTACGAGCAGTACTTC. Amino acid sequence: CASSLVSGTGSYEQYF. V usage is TRBV5-1 and J usage is TRBJ2-7; 9 positions agree with TRBD1. V was clipped by 0 bases and J by 1 base; unmatched bases: 5. CDR1 is SGHRS, CDR2 YFSETQ, per germline. The CDR3 extends over 16 amino acids.